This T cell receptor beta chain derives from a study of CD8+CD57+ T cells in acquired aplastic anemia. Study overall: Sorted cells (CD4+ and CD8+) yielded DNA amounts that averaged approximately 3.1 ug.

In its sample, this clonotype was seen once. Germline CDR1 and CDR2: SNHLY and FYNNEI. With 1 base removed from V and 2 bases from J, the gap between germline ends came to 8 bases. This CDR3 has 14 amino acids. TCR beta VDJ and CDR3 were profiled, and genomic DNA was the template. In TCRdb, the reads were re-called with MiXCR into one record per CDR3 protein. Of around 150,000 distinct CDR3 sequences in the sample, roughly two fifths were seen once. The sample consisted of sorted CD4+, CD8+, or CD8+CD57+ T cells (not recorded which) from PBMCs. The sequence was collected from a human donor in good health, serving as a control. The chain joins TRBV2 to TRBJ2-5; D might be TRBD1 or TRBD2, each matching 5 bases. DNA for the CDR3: TGTGCCAGCAGTGAAGTAGGGACGCAAGAGACCCAGTACTTC. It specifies CASSEVGTQETQYF. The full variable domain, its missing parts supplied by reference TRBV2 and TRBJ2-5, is EPEVTQTPSHQVTQMGQEVILRCVPISNHLYFYWYRQILGQKVEFLVSFYNNEISEKSEIFDDQFSVERPDGSNFTLKIRSTKLEDSAMYFCASSEVGTQETQYFGPGTRLLVL.